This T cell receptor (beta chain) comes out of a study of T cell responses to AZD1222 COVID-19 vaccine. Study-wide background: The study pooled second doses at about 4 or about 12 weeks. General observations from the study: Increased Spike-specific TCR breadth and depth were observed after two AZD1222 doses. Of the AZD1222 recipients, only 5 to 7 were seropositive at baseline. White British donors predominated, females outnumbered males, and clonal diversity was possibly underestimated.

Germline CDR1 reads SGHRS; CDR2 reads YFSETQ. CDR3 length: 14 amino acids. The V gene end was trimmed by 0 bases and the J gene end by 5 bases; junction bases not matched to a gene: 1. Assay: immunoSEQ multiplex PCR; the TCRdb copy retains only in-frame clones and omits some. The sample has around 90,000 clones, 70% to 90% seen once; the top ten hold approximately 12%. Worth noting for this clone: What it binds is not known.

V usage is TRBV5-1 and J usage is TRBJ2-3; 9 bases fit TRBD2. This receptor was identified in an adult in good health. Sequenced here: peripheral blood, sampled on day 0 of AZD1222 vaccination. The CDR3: CASSLASGKDTQYF. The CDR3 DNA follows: TGCGCCAGCAGCTTGGCTAGCGGGAAAGATACGCAGTATTTT.